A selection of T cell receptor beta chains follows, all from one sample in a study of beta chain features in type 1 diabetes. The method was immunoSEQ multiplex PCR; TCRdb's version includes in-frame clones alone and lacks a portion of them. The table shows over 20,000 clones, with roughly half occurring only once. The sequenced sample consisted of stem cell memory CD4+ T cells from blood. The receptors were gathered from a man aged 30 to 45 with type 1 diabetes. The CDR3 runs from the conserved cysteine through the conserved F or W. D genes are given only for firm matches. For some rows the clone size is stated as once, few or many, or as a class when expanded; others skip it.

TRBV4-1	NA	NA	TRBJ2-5	TGCGCCAGCAGCCCCTCCGGGGGGCTAAACCCCCGGGAGACCCAGTACTTC	CASSPSGGLNPRETQYF
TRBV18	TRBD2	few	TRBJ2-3	TGTGCCAGCTCACCATTCTCGACTAGCGGGACATGGGGAGATACGCAGTATTTT	CASSPFSTSGTWGDTQYF
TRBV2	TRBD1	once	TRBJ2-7	TGTGCCAGCAGATTTCCCGGGACAGGGTCCTACGAGCAGTACTTC	CASRFPGTGSYEQYF
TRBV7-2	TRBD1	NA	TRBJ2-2	TGTGCCAGCAGCCCTGGACAGGTCCGAGGGACCGGGGAGCTGTTTTTT	CASSPGQVRGTGELFF
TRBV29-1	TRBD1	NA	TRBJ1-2	TGCAGCGTTGGCGGACAGGGGTTCTATGGCTACACCTTC	CSVGGQGFYGYTF
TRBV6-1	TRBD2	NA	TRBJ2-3	TGTGCCAGCAGTGCCTTACTAGCGGGAGCCACAGATACGCAGTATTTT	CASSALLAGATDTQYF
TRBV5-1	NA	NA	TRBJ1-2	TGCGCCAGCAGCTTGTTCCCGGCCGCGGGTGGGTCCGGCTACACCTTC	CASSLFPAAGGSGYTF
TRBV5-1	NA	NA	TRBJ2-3	TGCGCCAGCAGCTTGGGGACTCAAGATACGCAGTATTTT	CASSLGTQDTQYF
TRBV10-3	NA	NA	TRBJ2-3	TGTGCCATCACCGGGACACTAGAGGGGACAGATACGCAGTATTTT	CAITGTLEGTDTQYF
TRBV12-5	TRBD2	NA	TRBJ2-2	TGTGCTAGTGGTTTGCTCCCATCCGGGCTAGCGGAAAAAACCGGGGAGCTGTTTTTT	CASGLLPSGLAEKTGELFF
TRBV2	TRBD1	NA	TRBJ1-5	TGTGCCAGCAGTGAAAGGGGGCAAACATTTTGGTATAGCAATCAGCCCCAGCATTTT	CASSERGQTFWYSNQPQHF
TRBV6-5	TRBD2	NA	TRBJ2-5	TGTGCCAGCAGTTACTCGGAGGCGGGAGGGGCAGAGACCCAGTACTTC	CASSYSEAGGAETQYF
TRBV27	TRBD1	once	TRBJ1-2	TGTGCCAGCAGGGGACAGGGTGCGGGCGTCGGTAACTATGGCTACACCTTC	CASRGQGAGVGNYGYTF
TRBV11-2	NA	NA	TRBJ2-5	TGTGCCAGCAGCCCCGGCCCATCGACTCAAGAGACCCAGTACTTC	CASSPGPSTQETQYF
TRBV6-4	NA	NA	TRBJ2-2	TGTGCCAGCAGTGAGATGGAGGGCACCGGGGAGCTGTTTTTT	CASSEMEGTGELFF
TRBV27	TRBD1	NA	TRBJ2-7	TGTGCCAGCAGCCCCTCGACAGGGAAGTACGAGCAGTACTTC	CASSPSTGKYEQYF
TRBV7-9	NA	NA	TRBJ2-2	TGTGCCAGCAGCTTAGTACTAGCCAACACCGGGGAGCTGTTTTTT	CASSLVLANTGELFF